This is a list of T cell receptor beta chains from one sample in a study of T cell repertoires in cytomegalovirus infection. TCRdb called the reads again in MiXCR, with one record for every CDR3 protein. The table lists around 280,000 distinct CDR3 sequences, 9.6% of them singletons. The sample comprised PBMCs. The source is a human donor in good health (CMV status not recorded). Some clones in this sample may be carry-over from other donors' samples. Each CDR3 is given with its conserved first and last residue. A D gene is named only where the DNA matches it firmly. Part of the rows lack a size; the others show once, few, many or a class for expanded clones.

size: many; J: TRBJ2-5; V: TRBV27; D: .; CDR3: CASSPRAEGTQYF; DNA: TGTGCCAGCAGTCCCCGAGCGGAGGGGACCCAGTACTTC
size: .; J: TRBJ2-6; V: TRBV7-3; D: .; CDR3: CASSYGKAGANVLTF; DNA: TGTGCCAGCAGCTACGGCAAAGCTGGGGCCAACGTCCTGACTTTC
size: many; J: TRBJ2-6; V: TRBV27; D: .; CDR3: CASTGRASGANVLTF; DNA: TGTGCCAGCACGGGGCGAGCCTCTGGGGCCAACGTCCTGACTTTC
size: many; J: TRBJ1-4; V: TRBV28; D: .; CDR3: CASSLGYPGEKLFF; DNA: TGTGCCAGCAGCCTAGGGTATCCGGGGGAAAAACTGTTTTTT
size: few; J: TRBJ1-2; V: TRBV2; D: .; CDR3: CASSRQARANTF; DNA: TGTGCCAGCTCCCGACAGGCACGGGCTAACACCTTC
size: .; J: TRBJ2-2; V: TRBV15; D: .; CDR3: CATSRDGFRELFF; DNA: TGTGCCACCAGCAGAGATGGGTTTCGGGAGCTGTTTTTT
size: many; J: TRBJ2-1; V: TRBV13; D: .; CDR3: CASSGLLDEGRWFNEQFF; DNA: TGTGCCAGCAGCGGCCTTCTAGATGAGGGGAGATGGTTCAATGAGCAGTTCTTC
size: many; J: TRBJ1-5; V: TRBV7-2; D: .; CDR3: CASSRMGHSGAQHF; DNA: TGTGCCAGCAGCCGAATGGGACACTCGGGGGCCCAGCATTTT
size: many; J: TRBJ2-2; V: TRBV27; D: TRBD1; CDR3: CASRLRTGKDTGELFF; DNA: TGTGCCAGCAGGCTCAGGACAGGGAAGGACACCGGGGAGCTGTTTTTT
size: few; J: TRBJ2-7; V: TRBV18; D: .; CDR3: CASSRRLEGGDEQYF; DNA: TGTGCCAGCTCACGACGTCTAGAGGGAGGCGACGAGCAGTACTTC
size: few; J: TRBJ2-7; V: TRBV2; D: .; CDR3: CASSDEQLFSYEQYF; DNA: TGTGCCAGTTCAGACGAACAGCTTTTTTCCTACGAGCAGTACTTC
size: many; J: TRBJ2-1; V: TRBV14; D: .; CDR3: CASSQGTYNEQFF; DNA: TGTGCCAGCAGCCAAGGCACGTACAATGAGCAGTTCTTC
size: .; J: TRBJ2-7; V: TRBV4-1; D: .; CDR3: CASSPLAGRSYEQYF; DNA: TGCGCCAGCAGCCCCCTGGCGGGGAGGTCCTACGAGCAGTACTTC
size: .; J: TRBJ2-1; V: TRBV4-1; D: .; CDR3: CASSLDDEQFF; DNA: TGCGCCAGCAGCCTAGATGATGAGCAGTTCTTC
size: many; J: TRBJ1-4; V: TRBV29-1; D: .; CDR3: CSVGSRGSEKLFF; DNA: TGCAGCGTTGGGAGCAGGGGTAGTGAAAAACTGTTTTTT
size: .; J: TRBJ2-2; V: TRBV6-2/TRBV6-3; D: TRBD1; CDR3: CASSYTDRATGELFF; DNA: TGTGCCAGCAGTTACACGGACAGGGCAACCGGGGAGCTGTTTTTT
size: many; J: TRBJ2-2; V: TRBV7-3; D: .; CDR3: CASGLGAGELFF; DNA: TGTGCCAGCGGACTGGGAGCCGGGGAGCTGTTTTTT
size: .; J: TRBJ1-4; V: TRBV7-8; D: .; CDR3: CASSARGTTDEKLFF; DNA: TGTGCCAGCAGCGCCAGAGGGACGACGGATGAAAAACTGTTTTTT
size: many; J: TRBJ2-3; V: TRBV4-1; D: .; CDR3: CASRPGSTDTQYF; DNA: TGCGCCAGCAGACCGGGGAGCACAGATACGCAGTATTTT
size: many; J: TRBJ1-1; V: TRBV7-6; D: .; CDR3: CASSPTALGNTEAFF; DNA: TGTGCCAGCAGCCCGACAGCTTTGGGAAACACTGAAGCTTTCTTT
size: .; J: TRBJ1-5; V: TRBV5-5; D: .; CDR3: CASSRQVEGNQPQHF; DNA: TGTGCCAGCAGCAGGCAGGTGGAGGGCAATCAGCCCCAGCATTTT
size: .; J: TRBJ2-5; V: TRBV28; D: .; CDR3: CASSAAGQPQETQYF; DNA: TGTGCCAGCAGTGCGGCGGGACAACCCCAAGAGACCCAGTACTTC
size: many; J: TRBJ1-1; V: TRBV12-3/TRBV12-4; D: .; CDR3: CASSASEGYTEAFF; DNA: TGTGCCAGCAGTGCCTCAGAAGGCTACACTGAAGCTTTCTTT
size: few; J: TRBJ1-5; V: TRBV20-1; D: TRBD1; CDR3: CSAYRVGQGVQPQHF; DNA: TGCAGTGCTTACCGAGTGGGACAGGGCGTTCAGCCCCAGCATTTT
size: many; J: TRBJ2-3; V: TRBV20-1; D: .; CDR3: CSRRGGPLDYTDTQYF; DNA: TGCAGCCGGAGGGGGGGGCCCCTCGATTACACAGATACGCAGTATTTT
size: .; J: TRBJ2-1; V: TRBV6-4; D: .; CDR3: CASSLTGRYNEQFF; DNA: TGTGCCAGCAGTCTGACAGGGAGGTATAATGAGCAGTTCTTC
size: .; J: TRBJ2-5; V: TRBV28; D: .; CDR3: CASSFGAGTQYF; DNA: TGTGCCAGCAGTTTTGGAGCGGGGACCCAGTACTTC
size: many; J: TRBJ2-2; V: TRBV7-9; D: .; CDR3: CASSRQNTGELFF; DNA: TGTGCCAGCAGCCGACAGAACACCGGGGAGCTGTTTTTT
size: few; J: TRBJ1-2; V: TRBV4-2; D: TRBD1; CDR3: CASSQDGTGKGYTF; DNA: TGTGCCAGCAGCCAAGATGGGACAGGGAAGGGCTACACCTTC
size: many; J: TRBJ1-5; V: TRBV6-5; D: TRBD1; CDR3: CASSYGGQGNQPQHF; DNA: TGTGCCAGCAGTTACGGGGGACAGGGCAATCAGCCCCAGCATTTT
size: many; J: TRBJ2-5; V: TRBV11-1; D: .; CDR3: CASSRYPGELQETQYF; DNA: TGTGCCAGCAGTCGATACCCAGGGGAGCTTCAAGAGACCCAGTACTTC
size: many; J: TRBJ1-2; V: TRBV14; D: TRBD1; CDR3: CASSQETGGLPYGYTF; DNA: TGTGCCAGCAGCCAAGAAACAGGGGGCCTTCCCTATGGCTACACCTTC
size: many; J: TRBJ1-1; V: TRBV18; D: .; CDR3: CASSPRENTEAFF; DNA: TGTGCCAGCTCACCACGGGAGAACACTGAAGCTTTCTTT
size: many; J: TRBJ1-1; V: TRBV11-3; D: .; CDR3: CASSAEGEAFF; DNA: TGTGCCAGCAGCGCAGAAGGGGAAGCTTTCTTT
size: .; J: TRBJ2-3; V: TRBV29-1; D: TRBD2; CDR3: CSVEGDNGRTDTQYF; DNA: TGCAGCGTTGAAGGGGATAACGGGAGGACAGATACGCAGTATTTT
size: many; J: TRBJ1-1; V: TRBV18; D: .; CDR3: CASSPNRDPEAFF; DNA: TGTGCCAGCTCACCTAACAGGGACCCTGAAGCTTTCTTT
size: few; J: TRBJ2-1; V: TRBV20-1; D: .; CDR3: CSARDGARSSYNEQFF; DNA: TGCAGTGCTAGAGATGGGGCCCGAAGCTCCTACAATGAGCAGTTCTTC
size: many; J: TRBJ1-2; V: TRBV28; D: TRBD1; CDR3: CASSSIRTGGDYGYTF; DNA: TGTGCCAGCAGTTCGATTAGGACAGGGGGCGACTATGGCTACACCTTC
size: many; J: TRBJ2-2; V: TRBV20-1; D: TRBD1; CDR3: CSARDGTGWTGELFF; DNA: TGCAGTGCTAGAGATGGGACAGGGTGGACCGGGGAGCTGTTTTTT
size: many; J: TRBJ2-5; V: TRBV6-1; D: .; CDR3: CASSESLALGTQYF; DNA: TGTGCCAGCAGTGAATCCTTAGCCTTGGGGACCCAGTACTTC
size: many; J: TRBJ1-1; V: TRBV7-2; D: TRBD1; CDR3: CASSRRTGQGVTEAFF; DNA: TGTGCCAGCAGCCGTAGGACAGGGCAAGGAGTCACTGAAGCTTTCTTT
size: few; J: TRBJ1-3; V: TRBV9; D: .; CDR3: CASSVGKYSGNTIYF; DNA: TGTGCCAGCAGCGTAGGAAAGTACTCTGGAAACACCATATATTTT
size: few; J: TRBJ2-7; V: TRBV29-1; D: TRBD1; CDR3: CSVEEQGYEQYF; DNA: TGCAGCGTTGAAGAACAGGGGTACGAGCAGTACTTC
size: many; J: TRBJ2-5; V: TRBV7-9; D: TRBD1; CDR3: CASSRYPAGTGEGETQYF; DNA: TGTGCCAGCAGCCGCTATCCCGCCGGGACAGGGGAGGGGGAGACCCAGTACTTC
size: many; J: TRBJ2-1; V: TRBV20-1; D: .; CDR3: CSASGAGRWVYNEQFF; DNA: TGCAGTGCTAGCGGCGCTGGGCGATGGGTCTACAATGAGCAGTTCTTC